One sample yielded the 26 T cell receptor beta chains listed below, sequenced in a study of blood T cell repertoires in COVID-19. Clones were sequenced by immunoSEQ multiplex PCR, and TCRdb holds only the in-frame ones, with some missing. Of some 150,000 clones in the sample, about 85% were seen once. Sequences were obtained from peripheral blood. The receptors shown here come from a human donor with acute or convalescent COVID-19. The donor label of this sample is uncertain.

The V call is TRBV12-5, the J call TRBJ2-5, with 9 bases matching TRBD2. Germline V lookup: CDR1 LGHNT, CDR2 FRNRAP. This CDR3 has 16 amino acids. V shed 3 bases, J shed 5 bases, and the junction held 10 bases outside the gene matches. The CDR3 protein is CASGLELAGPYETQYF. The CDR3 nucleotides are TGTGCTAGTGGTTTAGAACTAGCGGGCCCTTACGAGACCCAGTACTTC.

This clone was recorded only once. V and J are TRBV12-3 or TRBV12-4 and TRBJ2-5; D gene ambiguous. CDR3 length: 12 amino acids. V was cut by 1 base and J by 5 bases, with 5 bases left in between. The CDR3 loop is CASSLGSETQYF. In nucleotides, the CDR3 is TGTGCCAGCAGTTTAGGGAGTGAGACCCAGTACTTC.

This chain connects TRBV2 to TRBJ1-6; D gene ambiguous. The CDR3 contains 15 residues. Trimming shortened V by 0 bases and J by 6 bases, and 9 bases separated the two germline ends. CDR1 is SNHLY, CDR2 FYNNEI, per germline. This CDR3 reads CASSEATEGNSPLHF. The DNA of the CDR3 is TGTGCCAGCAGTGAAGCTACGGAGGGTAATTCACCCCTCCACTTT.

The V call is TRBV29-1, the J call TRBJ2-7; 9 nucleotides line up with TRBD1. The CDR3 extends over 13 amino acids. V lost 0 bases and J lost 7; bases outside the gene matches: 4. Germline CDR1 reads SQVTM; CDR2 reads ANQGSEA. The CDR3 nucleotides are TGCAGCGTTGAAGAAACAGGGGGCAGGGAGCAGTACTTC. Amino acid sequence: CSVEETGGREQYF.

This chain uses TRBV12-3 or TRBV12-4 with TRBJ1-1, with D possibly TRBD1 on 6 matching bases. V was clipped by 3 bases and J by 10 bases, with 15 bases between them. The CDR3 has 13 amino acids. The CDR3, as DNA: TGTGCCAGCAGTTTCCGACCACAGGGAGTAGCTTTCTTT. It specifies CASSFRPQGVAFF.

V gene TRBV27 combines with J gene TRBJ2-1; 10 nucleotides align to TRBD2. The junction had 7 bases not matched to a gene; V was cut back by 5 bases and J by 9 bases. This CDR3 is built from 14 residues. Germline-derived CDR1 and CDR2 are MNHEY and SMNVEV (reference sequence). The CDR3 is CASSPAGGPSEQFF. For the CDR3, the DNA is TGTGCCAGCAGTCCAGCGGGGGGGCCATCTGAGCAGTTCTTC.

The rearrangement links TRBV9 to TRBJ1-6; TRBD1 is a possible D gene (6 bases). Germline CDR1 and CDR2: SGDLS and YYNGEE. CDR3 size: 15 residues. Trimming stripped 8 bases from V and 7 bases from J, with 19 bases between. This chain's CDR3 is CASGSSQGSNSPLHF. CDR3 nucleotides: TGTGCCAGTGGGTCCTCTCAGGGGAGCAATTCACCCCTCCACTTT.

The chain couples TRBV19 to TRBJ1-2, with TRBD1 as a possible D gene (5 bases). V lost 5 bases and J 0 bases, leaving 10 bases between the germline ends. This CDR3 has 14 amino acids. Germline CDR1 is LNHDA and CDR2 is SQIVND (reference sequence). In DNA form, the CDR3 reads TGTGCCAGTAGTTCCGGGGGAGCTAACTATGGCTACACCTTC. Its translation is CASSSGGANYGYTF.

Regarding this clone: Other DNA sequences from this sample encode an identical CDR3 as well. The V call is TRBV11-2, the J call TRBJ1-1, with 8 bases fitting TRBD1. CDR3 length equals 13 residues. V lost 4 bases to trimming and J lost 5 bases; unmatched junction nucleotides: 3. The germline CDR1 and CDR2 sequences are SGHAT and FQNNGV. The CDR3 reads CASSSTGDTEAFF. CDR3 DNA sequence: TGTGCCAGCAGCTCGACAGGGGATACTGAAGCTTTCTTT. The full variable domain, completed using reference TRBV11-2 and TRBJ1-1, is EAGVAQSPRYKIIEKRQSVAFWCNPISGHATLYWYQQILGQGPKLLIQFQNNGVVDDSQLPKDRFSAERLKGVDSTLKIQPAKLEDSAVYLCASSSTGDTEAFFGQGTRLTVV.

This rearrangement joins TRBV11-2 to TRBJ1-1; 7 nucleotides align to TRBD1. This CDR3 comprises 14 residues. V dropped 5 bases and J dropped 1; count of bases not matched to a gene: 4. The V gene's germline CDR1 is SGHAT and CDR2 FQNNGV. CDR3: CASSPRTGNTEAFF. The CDR3 DNA reads TGTGCCAGCAGCCCTCGGACAGGGAACACTGAAGCTTTCTTT.

This chain connects TRBV7-2 to TRBJ1-3; D might be TRBD1 (5 bases). Germline V lookup: CDR1 SGHTA, CDR2 FQGNSA. V dropped 1 base and J dropped 0 bases, with 7 bases sitting between them. The CDR3 is 15 residues long. The CDR3 loop reads CASSLDRNSGNTIYF. For the CDR3, the DNA is TGTGCCAGCAGCTTAGACAGGAACTCTGGAAACACCATATATTTT.

V and J are TRBV5-1 and TRBJ1-2; the D gene is possibly TRBD1 (5 bases). This CDR3 contains 15 residues. Germline V CDR1 and CDR2: SGHRS, YFSETQ. Deletions cut 0 bases from V and 7 bases from J, with 16 bases between. DNA of the CDR3: TGCGCCAGCAGCTTGGCCGGCAGGGAATGGCGTGGCTACACCTTC. It translates to CASSLAGREWRGYTF.

This chain connects TRBV5-6 to TRBJ2-1, with 10 bases matching TRBD2. CDR1 is SGHDT and CDR2 is YYEEEE in the germline V gene. The CDR3 sequence is 15 residues long. With 4 bases clipped from V and 6 bases from J, the junction kept 7 bases outside the gene matches. This CDR3 is CASSGGTSGINEQFF. As DNA, the CDR3 is TGTGCCAGCAGCGGTGGCACTAGCGGGATCAATGAGCAGTTCTTC.

Only a few counts were recorded for this clone. The chain recombines TRBV7-8 with TRBJ1-2; 10 nucleotides agree with TRBD1. The CDR3 runs 16 residues. In germline, CDR1 is SGHVS, CDR2 FQNEAQ. V shed 2 bases, J shed 4 bases, and the junction held 7 bases outside the gene matches. The CDR3 DNA follows: TGTGCCAGCAGCTTATCCGGGACAGGGGAATTCTATGGCTACACCTTC. Its translation: CASSLSGTGEFYGYTF. Looking up the rest from reference TRBV7-8 and TRBJ1-2 gives the full variable domain: GAGVSQSPRYKVAKRGQDVALRCDPISGHVSLFWYQQALGQGPEFLTYFQNEAQLDKSGLPSDRFFAERPEGSVSTLKIQRTQQEDSAVYLCASSLSGTGEFYGYTFGSGTRLTVV.

DNA of the CDR3: TGTGCCAGCAGTCAAGGACTCAGGGGGATACTGTTCTATGGCTACACCTTC. Translating it yields CASSQGLRGILFYGYTF. The rearrangement uses TRBV7-2 and TRBJ1-2, with TRBD1 matching over 7 bases. The germline V gene has CDR1 SGHTA and CDR2 FQGNSA. V shed 6 bases and J 4 bases; nucleotides not matched to a gene: 17. This CDR3 region has 17 residues.

The gene calls are TRBV24-1 and TRBJ1-2, with 8 bases that match TRBD1. Germline V lookup: CDR1 KGHDR, CDR2 SFDVKD. There are 12 residues in the CDR3. Trimming at V came to 7 bases and at J to 7 bases, leaving 4 bases not matched to a gene. The CDR3 loop is CATSGTGGGYTF. The CDR3 coding sequence is TGTGCCACCAGCGGGACAGGAGGTGGCTACACCTTC.

The chain combines TRBV19 with TRBJ2-6, with 11 bases identical to TRBD1. CDR1 and CDR2 from the germline V gene are LNHDA and SQIVND (reference sequence). The CDR3 contains 16 residues. J lost 2 bases, V lost 5 bases, and 2 bases had no gene match. The CDR3 bases are TGTGCCAGTAGTTTGGGACAGGGGGCTGGGGCCAACGTCCTGACTTTC. Its translation: CASSLGQGAGANVLTF. Variable domain in full (rest from reference TRBV19 and TRBJ2-6): DGGITQSPKYLFRKEGQNVTLSCEQNLNHDAMYWYRQDPGQGLRLIYYSQIVNDFQKGDIAEGYSVSREKKESFPLTVTSAQKNPTAFYLCASSLGQGAGANVLTFGAGSRLTVL.

The chain is built from TRBV18 and TRBJ2-3, with 9 nucleotides matching TRBD1. The CDR3 has 17 amino acids. Germline V gives CDR1 KGHSH, CDR2 LQKENI. V lost 2 bases to trimming and J lost 3 bases; unmatched junction nucleotides: 9. The CDR3 protein is CASSPNLRDRDTDTQYF. The CDR3 DNA is TGTGCCAGCTCACCAAATCTCCGGGACAGGGATACAGATACGCAGTATTTT.

The chain carries TRBV24-1 and TRBJ1-6; 10 positions agree with TRBD1. CDR1 KGHDR and CDR2 SFDVKD come from the germline V gene. CDR3 size: 13 residues. Germline trimming cut 5 bases from V and 10 bases from J; bases unmatched to any gene: 1. Written as DNA, the CDR3 is TGTGCCACCAGTGCGGGACAGGGGTCACCCCTCCACTTT. This translates into CATSAGQGSPLHF.

V and J are TRBV5-5 and TRBJ2-1, with TRBD2 matching over 7 bases. There are 13 residues in the CDR3. Germline CDR1 reads SGHKS; CDR2 reads YYEKEE (reference sequence). After removal of 4 bases from V and 6 bases from J, the junction contained 4 bases not matched to a gene. The CDR3 spells CASSRSGANEQFF. In DNA form, the CDR3 reads TGTGCCAGCAGCAGAAGCGGGGCCAATGAGCAGTTCTTC. The variable domain in full, completed from reference TRBV5-5 and TRBJ2-1, reads DAGVTQSPTHLIKTRGQQVTLRCSPISGHKSVSWYQQVLGQGPQFIFQYYEKEERGRGNFPDRFSARQFPNYSSELNVNALLLGDSALYLCASSRSGANEQFFGPGTRLTVL.

The chain is built from TRBV24-1 and TRBJ1-2, with D maybe TRBD1 (6 bases). Trimming shortened V by 3 bases and J by 0 bases, and 10 bases separated the two germline ends. The germline V gene encodes CDR1 KGHDR and CDR2 SFDVKD. The CDR3 covers 15 residues. CDR3: CATSDGQLANYGYTF. CDR3 bases: TGTGCCACCAGTGATGGACAGCTAGCTAACTATGGCTACACCTTC.

The chain joins TRBV6-6 to TRBJ1-5, with 10 nucleotides matching TRBD1. Germline V gene data show CDR1 as MNHNY and CDR2 as SVGAGI (reference sequence). The length of the CDR3 is 16 residues. Germline trimming cut 8 bases from V and 3 bases from J; bases unmatched to any gene: 10. The CDR3 sequence is CASESPDRGNNQPQHF. CDR3 DNA: TGTGCCAGCGAAAGCCCGGACAGGGGGAACAATCAGCCCCAGCATTTT.

In its sample, this clone was seen a few times. The chain is built from TRBV28 and TRBJ1-2; the match to TRBD1 covers 8 bases. CDR1 and CDR2 (germline): MDHEN, SYDVKM. V gave up 4 bases and J gave up 4 bases; unmatched junction bases: 5. This CDR3 spans 14 amino acids. The CDR3 region has the DNA TGTGCCAGCAGTTCCACCACAGGGGGCTATGGCTACACCTTC. Its translation is CASSSTTGGYGYTF.

The V call is TRBV4-3, the J call TRBJ2-5, with 8 bases that match TRBD2. The V gene's germline CDR1 is LGHNA and CDR2 YSLEER. The CDR3 extends over 15 amino acids. J gave up 5 bases and V 0 bases, and 5 bases lay outside the gene matches. The CDR3 coding sequence is TGCGCCAGCAGCCAAGATCTCGGGGGGGTGGAGACCCAGTACTTC. Protein sequence: CASSQDLGGVETQYF.

Written as DNA, the CDR3 is TGTGCCAGCAGCCAATCTTTAACTAGCGGGAAACAAGGTGGGGCCAACGTCCTGACTTTC. Its protein is CASSQSLTSGKQGGANVLTF. The chain combines TRBV16 with TRBJ2-6, with TRBD2 identical over 10 bases. Germline CDR1 reads KGHSY; CDR2 reads FQNENV. The CDR3 spans 20 residues. V dropped 0 bases and J dropped 3; count of bases not matched to a gene: 11.

The chain combines TRBV2 with TRBJ2-7; 9 bases map to TRBD2. There are 14 residues in the CDR3. The V gene's germline CDR1 is SNHLY and CDR2 FYNNEI. J lost 6 bases, V lost 5 bases, and 8 bases had no gene match. Here the CDR3 DNA reads TGTGCCAGCAGTAAGATAGCGGGAGTGCTCGAGCAGTACGTC. Its translation is CASSKIAGVLEQYV.